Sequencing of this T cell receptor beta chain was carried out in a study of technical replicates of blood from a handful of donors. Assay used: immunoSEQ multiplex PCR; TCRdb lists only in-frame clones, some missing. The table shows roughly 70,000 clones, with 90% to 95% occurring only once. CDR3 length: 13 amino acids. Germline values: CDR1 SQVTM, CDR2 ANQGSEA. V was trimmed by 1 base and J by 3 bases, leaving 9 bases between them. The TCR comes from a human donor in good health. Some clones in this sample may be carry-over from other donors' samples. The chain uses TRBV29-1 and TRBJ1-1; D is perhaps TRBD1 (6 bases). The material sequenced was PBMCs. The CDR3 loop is CSVEGQEDTEAFF. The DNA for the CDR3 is TGCAGCGTTGAAGGACAGGAGGACACTGAAGCTTTCTTT.